This T cell receptor beta chain was profiled in a study of cytotoxic CD8 clonotypes in ibrutinib-treated CLL. The CDR3 extends over 9 amino acids. Looked up from germline, CDR1 is SQVTM and CDR2 is ANQGSEA. The V end lost 4 bases, the J end lost 6 bases, and 3 bases lay between the germline ends. This table comes from immunoSEQ multiplex PCR, and its TCRdb copy is limited to in-frame clones, with some not included. The data hold 250,000 to 350,000 clones, with 60% to 80% observed a single time. A single count supports this clone. The sample here was PBMCs, taken at disease progression, from a patient treated with ibrutinib. This chain joins TRBV29-1 and TRBJ1-2; D gene ambiguous. This clonotype was sampled from a human donor with chronic lymphocytic leukemia. CDR3: CSVADGYTF. The CDR3 coding sequence is TGCAGCGTTGCAGATGGCTACACCTTC.